The next 9 T cell receptor beta chains were all read from a single sample in a study of blood T cells in healthy people across ages. The second PCR ran about 6 to 12 cycles with a sample-barcoded 5' primer and J-beta primers. TCRdb used MiXCR to reprocess the 5' RACE reads, holding one entry per CDR3 protein. The sample has 790,000 or so distinct CDR3 sequences; around three fifths are singletons. What was sequenced was blood. These receptors were taken from a man aged 35-49 years in good health.

The chain employs TRBV20-1 and TRBJ2-5; TRBD2 is a possible D gene (6 bases). The CDR3 consists of 15 residues. Trimming removed 2 bases at V and 2 bases at J, with 15 bases between. Germline CDR1 and CDR2: DFQATT and SNEGSKA (reference sequence). Here the CDR3 reads CSARSSEVLQETQYF. The CDR3 DNA reads TGCAGTGCTAGATCTAGCGAGGTCCTACAAGAGACCCAGTACTTC.

The chain combines TRBV7-3 with TRBJ2-3, with TRBD1 identical over 10 bases. This CDR3 contains 16 residues. After removal of 3 bases from V and 6 bases from J, the junction contained 9 bases not matched to a gene. From germline, CDR1 is SGHTA and CDR2 FQGTGA. CDR3 region: CASSFPGQGRRDTQYF. CDR3 bases: TGTGCCAGCAGCTTCCCGGGACAGGGGCGAAGGGATACGCAGTATTTT.

The gene calls are TRBV15 and TRBJ2-7; no reliable D call. V was clipped by 0 bases and J by 0 bases, with 15 bases between them. Germline assignment: CDR1 LNHNV and CDR2 YYDKDF (reference sequence). This CDR3 contains 17 residues. The CDR3 here is CATSRDVSVMSSYEQYF. The CDR3 DNA is TGTGCCACCAGCAGAGATGTCTCCGTTATGAGCTCCTACGAGCAGTACTTC.

The rearrangement links TRBV9 to TRBJ2-7; D call uncertain. CDR1 is SGDLS, CDR2 YYNGEE, per germline. V was trimmed by 4 bases and J by 4 bases, leaving 18 bases between them. The CDR3 has 15 residues. The CDR3 region is CASSSQARSPYEQYF. As DNA, the CDR3 is TGTGCCAGCAGCTCCCAGGCTCGATCCCCTTACGAGCAGTACTTC.

The chain joins TRBV6-2 or TRBV6-3 to TRBJ1-2; D possibly corresponds to TRBD1 (6 bases). The CDR3 has 15 amino acids. In germline, CDR1 is MNHEY, CDR2 SVGEGT. V was clipped by 5 bases and J by 4 bases, with 17 bases between them. The CDR3 sequence: CASSPHTDRGYGYTF. The CDR3, as DNA: TGTGCCAGCAGTCCCCACACGGACAGAGGCTATGGCTACACCTTC.

V and J are TRBV28 and TRBJ2-5; weak D call: TRBD2 (5 bases). CDR1 and CDR2 from the germline V gene are MDHEN and SYDVKM. CDR3 size: 13 residues. Trimming cost V 8 bases and J 3 bases, with 13 bases left between them. The CDR3, as DNA: TGTGCCAGCTATCTACACGGGGAAGAGACCCAGTACTTC. Translated: CASYLHGEETQYF.

This clonotype was recorded a few times. This chain connects TRBV9 to TRBJ2-3, with 7 bases aligning to TRBD1. CDR3 length equals 16 residues. The ends lost 3 bases at V and 0 bases at J; junction bases unmatched: 7. Germline V gene data show CDR1 as SGDLS and CDR2 as YYNGEE. CDR3 DNA sequence: TGTGCCAGCAGCGCGCGGACAGGTTCTAGCACAGATACGCAGTATTTT. Translation gives CASSARTGSSTDTQYF. The entire variable domain, with the rest obtained from reference TRBV9 and TRBJ2-3, is as follows: DSGVTQTPKHLITATGQRVTLRCSPRSGDLSVYWYQQSLDQGLQFLIQYYNGEERAKGNILERFSAQQFPDLHSELNLSSLELGDSALYFCASSARTGSSTDTQYFGPGTRLTVL.

V usage is TRBV20-1 and J usage is TRBJ2-1; no clear D gene. TRBJ2-7 explains the end of the DNA better; the J call may be wrong. The CDR3 loop spans 11 amino acids. CDR1 and CDR2 from the germline V gene are DFQATT and SNEGSKA (reference sequence). The DNA of the CDR3 is TGCAGTGCTAGACCCCTCAATGAGCAGTACTTC. Its translation: CSARPLNEQYF.

The chain uses TRBV11-1 and TRBJ2-3, with D tentatively TRBD1 (6 bases). Trimming shortened V by 2 bases and J by 1 base, and 10 bases separated the two germline ends. The CDR3 is 15 residues long. Germline V gene sequence: CDR1 SGHAT, CDR2 FQDESV (reference sequence). Here the CDR3 DNA reads TGTGCCAGCAGCTTACTCCAGGGGCGCACAGATACGCAGTATTTT. This codes for CASSLLQGRTDTQYF.